Listed here are 16 T cell receptor beta chains from one sample, sequenced in a study of T cell responses to AZD1222 COVID-19 vaccine. The repertoire was sequenced with immunoSEQ multiplex PCR; TCRdb's copy has only in-frame clones and lacks some. The sample includes roughly 130,000 clones, 87% of them seen just once. The sequenced sample was peripheral blood, obtained on day 0 of AZD1222 vaccination. The receptor source for this set is an adult in good health.

The chain carries TRBV19 and TRBJ2-2; D gene unclear. CDR1 and CDR2 (germline): LNHDA, SQIVND (reference sequence). This CDR3 spans 16 amino acids. V dropped 5 bases and J dropped 2 bases, with 15 bases sitting between them. The CDR3 sequence: CASSVNSPANTGELFF. As DNA, the CDR3 is TGTGCCAGTAGTGTCAACAGTCCCGCCAACACCGGGGAGCTGTTTTTT.

The chain uses TRBV10-3 and TRBJ2-2, with 8 positions matching TRBD1. V lost 10 bases to trimming and J lost 4 bases; unmatched junction nucleotides: 8. The CDR3 totals 14 residues. Germline lookup yields CDR1 ENHRY and CDR2 SYGVKD. The CDR3 region has the DNA TGTGCCAGCTACTGGACAGGGACCACCGGGGAGCTGTTTTTT. As protein: CASYWTGTTGELFF.

This chain uses TRBV2 with TRBJ1-2, with D perhaps matching TRBD1 (5 bases). Per germline, CDR1 SNHLY and CDR2 FYNNEI. CDR3 length equals 11 residues. The V and J ends lost 8 bases and 4 bases respectively, with 8 bases between them. CDR3: CASGTAYGYTF. In DNA form, the CDR3 reads TGTGCCAGCGGGACGGCCTATGGCTACACCTTC.

The chain has TRBV5-1 and TRBJ2-7, with D hard to call. V was pared by 3 bases and J by 3 bases, with 7 bases between. Per germline, CDR1 SGHRS and CDR2 YFSETQ. This CDR3 spans 12 amino acids. The CDR3, as DNA: TGCGCCAGCAGCTCTGATCTCTACGAGCAGTACTTC. Encoded protein: CASSSDLYEQYF.

This clone has more than one count but fewer than ten. The chain links TRBV19 to TRBJ1-2, with a weak D call TRBD1 (5 bases). CDR1 is LNHDA, CDR2 SQIVND, per germline (reference sequence). CDR3 length equals 13 residues. V was pared by 7 bases and J by 8 bases, with 17 bases between. The CDR3 nucleotides are TGTGCCAGTACCAGCGGCAGGGCACGAGGCTACACCTTC. Amino acid sequence: CASTSGRARGYTF.

In its sample, this clone was seen a few times. The J gene is TRBJ2-1, the V gene TRBV27; 13 bases are shared with TRBD2. Unmatched junction bases numbered 6, after V lost 0 bases and J lost 10 bases. The V gene's germline CDR1 is MNHEY and CDR2 SMNVEV (reference sequence). There are 16 residues in the CDR3. The CDR3 nucleotides read TGTGCCAGCAGTTTATCGCCGGGACTAGCGGGGAGGGAGCAGTTCTTC. This translates into CASSLSPGLAGREQFF.

The chain is built from TRBV9 and TRBJ2-4, with 11 bases that match TRBD2. This CDR3 contains 14 residues. Germline V lookup: CDR1 SGDLS, CDR2 YYNGEE. J lost 12 bases, V lost 3 bases, and 8 bases had no gene match. CDR3 DNA sequence: TGTGCCAGCAGCGGCAGCCCCGGGACTAGCGGTCAGTACTTC. This sequence encodes CASSGSPGTSGQYF.

V and J are TRBV2 and TRBJ1-5; D unclear. Looked up from germline, CDR1 is SNHLY and CDR2 is FYNNEI. There are 17 residues in the CDR3. V lost 2 bases and J lost 0, with 14 bases in between. The CDR3 DNA sequence: TGTGCCAGCAGTGAAAGTGGTAGGATGGTTAGCAATCAGCCCCAGCATTTT. Translating it yields CASSESGRMVSNQPQHF.

V usage is TRBV7-3 and J usage is TRBJ1-1, with D possibly being TRBD1 (5 bases). The germline CDR1 and CDR2 sequences are SGHTA and FQGTGA. Trimming stripped 5 bases from V and 1 base from J, with 8 bases between. The CDR3 has 13 amino acids. The CDR3 sequence: CASSHDRNTEAFF. The DNA for the CDR3 is TGTGCCAGCAGCCATGACAGGAACACTGAAGCTTTCTTT.

The gene calls are TRBV24-1 and TRBJ1-5, with TRBD1 as a possible D gene (6 bases). Trimming removed 10 bases at V and 0 bases at J, with 15 bases between. Germline assignment: CDR1 KGHDR and CDR2 SFDVKD. This CDR3 has 15 amino acids. CDR3 bases: TGTGCCACGAGTATAGGGGACATTAGCAATCAGCCCCAGCATTTT. Translated, it gives CATSIGDISNQPQHF.

This chain connects TRBV18 to TRBJ1-5, with a possible D match to TRBD1 (5 bases). The CDR3 is made up of 13 amino acids. Trimming stripped 4 bases from V and 4 bases from J, with 8 bases between. The germline gives CDR1 KGHSH, CDR2 LQKENI. As DNA, the CDR3 is TGTGCCAGCTCACGGGACGGAAATCAGCCCCAGCATTTT. Its protein product is CASSRDGNQPQHF.

There are a few counts of this clone. This chain connects TRBV7-3 to TRBJ1-1; D possibly corresponds to TRBD1 (5 bases). CDR3 length: 13 amino acids. Germline V lookup: CDR1 SGHTA, CDR2 FQGTGA. The V end was cut by 8 bases, the J end by 5 bases, with 15 bases between. The CDR3, as DNA: TGTGCCAGCCGAAAAGGGGAGGGGACTGAAGCTTTCTTT. This encodes CASRKGEGTEAFF. The whole variable domain, remainder taken from reference TRBV7-3 and TRBJ1-1, is GAGVSQTPSNKVTEKGKYVELRCDPISGHTALYWYRQSLGQGPEFLIYFQGTGAADDSGLPNDRFFAVRPEGSVSTLKIQRTERGDSAVYLCASRKGEGTEAFFGQGTRLTVV.

The chain joins TRBV7-9 to TRBJ1-5; D is ambiguous. This CDR3 has 14 residues. From germline, CDR1 is SEHNR and CDR2 FQNEAQ (reference sequence). V was pared by 0 bases and J by 0 bases, with 3 bases between. DNA of the CDR3: TGTGCCAGCAGCTTAGCTATTAGCAATCAGCCCCAGCATTTT. This codes for CASSLAISNQPQHF.

The chain employs TRBV7-3 and TRBJ1-2, with TRBD1 matching over 7 bases. Germline CDR1 and CDR2: SGHTA and FQGTGA. The J segment lost 8 bases and the V segment lost 5 bases, leaving 11 bases of the junction unmatched. The CDR3 runs 14 residues. This CDR3 is CASSPPDRVYGYTF. DNA for the CDR3: TGTGCCAGCAGCCCCCCAGACAGGGTCTACGGCTACACCTTC.

This rearrangement joins TRBV28 to TRBJ2-7; 9 bases line up with TRBD1. There are 17 residues in the CDR3. CDR1 is MDHEN and CDR2 is SYDVKM in the germline V gene. With 1 base clipped from V and 3 bases from J, the junction kept 10 bases outside the gene matches. CDR3 nucleotide sequence: TGTGCCAGCAGTTTATTGGGGACAGGGACCAAAGTCTACGAGCAGTACTTC. It specifies CASSLLGTGTKVYEQYF.

Details on this clone: Other DNA variants within this sample encode the same CDR3. J is TRBJ2-1 and V is TRBV28; D not resolved. The CDR3 is 12 residues long. Trimming removed 2 bases from V and 9 bases from J, with 8 bases in between. Germline CDR1 and CDR2: MDHEN and SYDVKM. The CDR3 loop reads CASSLRSGEQFF. CDR3 bases: TGTGCCAGCAGTTTAAGGTCCGGTGAGCAGTTCTTC. Full variable domain (outside the CDR3, taken from reference TRBV28 and TRBJ2-1): DVKVTQSSRYLVKRTGEKVFLECVQDMDHENMFWYRQDPGLGLRLIYFSYDVKMKEKGDIPEGYSVSREKKERFSLILESASTNQTSMYLCASSLRSGEQFFGPGTRLTVL.